This TCR beta chain was recovered during a study of blood T cell repertoires in COVID-19 (dated by TCRdb to about 2020). Looking at the study overall: The collaborator samples originated in the United States, Italy and Spain and spanned the acute and convalescent phases of COVID-19. The samples were drawn from the first 160 participants of the ongoing ImmuneRACE study and from 1,254 subjects provided by 6 global collaborators. Where HLA class I and class II types were available, the types were taken from metadata supplied by the sample provider, not from assay-based typing. Deeply sampled blood TCRbeta repertoires from subjects exposed to, actively infected with, or recovered from COVID-19 were included in the dataset. The repertoires were made available in a free public database intended to serve as a resource for research on the immune response to SARS-CoV-2. The material from the prospective study consisted of cDNA or gDNA derived from T cells, B-cell-depleted T cells, or PBMCs. Nearly every sample came with metadata listing a de-identified subject ID, COVID-19 status, age in years and sex. Results and caveats for the whole study, not just this receptor: The amount of clinical and demographic metadata varied by source and participant and was provided uncurated.

The immunoSEQ Assay, a bias-controlled multiplex PCR, was used to amplify TCRbeta CDR3 regions from genomic DNA. For the original study's pipeline: Nucleated cell counts per sample were estimated from amplification of reference gene primers within the assay. To quantify the absolute abundance of each unique TCRbeta CDR3 rearrangement, sequence reads were collapsed and filtered. Productive Simpson clonality was computed per sample as the square root of Simpson's diversity index over productive rearrangements. Entries here come from immuneACCESS through TCRdb and include only in-frame sequences with V and J called. Some clones fail to appear in such tables; in the studies checked, an unresolved V gene covers under half of the shortfall, and the cause of the remainder is unknown. V, J and clone size were drawn from that table, and D and trimming were deduced from the DNA. The sample includes about 23,000 clones, with approximately 90% observed a single time. About 18% of the sample goes to the ten largest clones.

As for this clone: This receptor's antigen is unknown. The input lacks base qualities; no much larger clone sits a single base away.

For this chain, trimming is 7 bases at the V end and 6 bases at the J end, and the number of junction bases without a gene match is 3. As encoded in the germline V gene, CDR1 is WSHSY while CDR2 is SAAADI. Including cysteine and phenylalanine, the CDR3 has 14 amino acids. The entry retains the CDR3 DNA only, 42 bases that are in frame from base 1. Each collaborating institution followed its own protocols to collect whole blood in K2EDTA tubes. For TCRbeta analysis, collaborators shipped samples as frozen whole blood, isolated PBMCs, or DNA extracted from either of those sample types. The sequence links TRBV10-2 to TRBJ2-1, with TRBD2 matching 13 junction bases. Sequenced input: peripheral blood. The source is a woman older than 75 with acute or convalescent COVID-19. CDR3 protein: CASIGTSGTNEQFF. At the DNA level, the sequence is TGCGCCAGCATCGGGACTAGCGGGACCAATGAGCAGTTCTTC.